This TCR beta chain is from a study of blood T cells in healthy people across ages. Comment on this clonotype: Its antigen remains unknown.

The CDR3 spans 15 residues. Looked up from germline, CDR1 is MDHEN and CDR2 is SYDVKM. V lost 5 bases and J lost 2, with 12 bases in between. Alongside a J-beta primer mix, a sample-barcoded 5' primer served in a second PCR lasting about 7 to 11 cycles. TCRdb itself ran the 5' RACE reads through MiXCR, one entry per CDR3 protein. The sample records 350,000 to 450,000 distinct CDR3 sequences, 52% being singletons. Whole-study findings and limits: The diversity estimates, figures obtained from one million T cells, were considered underestimates.

Healthy Caucasian individuals from Russia aged roughly 6 to 95 were enrolled as donors. The chain is built from TRBV28 and TRBJ2-2; D possibly uses TRBD1 or TRBD2 (5 bases each). The TCR sequence derives from a man in his fifties or sixties in good health. Specimen: blood. CDR3 protein: CASSTPGRNTGELFF. Written as DNA, the CDR3 is TGTGCCAGCAGTACACCGGGACGCAACACCGGGGAGCTGTTTTTT.